Following are 4 T cell receptor beta chains from one sample sequenced in a study of blood T cell repertoires in COVID-19. The data were produced by immunoSEQ multiplex PCR, yet TCRdb's version contains in-frame clones alone and is incomplete. This sample carries over 110,000 clones, approximately 87% of them seen once, and the ten largest clones take roughly 3.9%. The sequenced material came from PBMCs or T cells enriched from blood (not recorded which). These TCRs come from a man aged 50-60 years in a cohort exposed to, infected with or recovered from COVID-19 (not recorded which).

The chain carries TRBV5-5 and TRBJ2-1, with 7 nucleotides matching TRBD2. The CDR3 is 14 residues long. Looked up from germline, CDR1 is SGHKS and CDR2 is YYEKEE (reference sequence). The V and J ends lost 2 bases and 4 bases, in that order; junction bases with no gene match: 3. CDR3: CASSLAGRYNEQFF. CDR3 nucleotides: TGTGCCAGCAGCTTAGCGGGACGGTACAATGAGCAGTTCTTC. The full variable domain, with the rest looked up from reference TRBV5-5 and TRBJ2-1, is DAGVTQSPTHLIKTRGQQVTLRCSPISGHKSVSWYQQVLGQGPQFIFQYYEKEERGRGNFPDRFSARQFPNYSSELNVNALLLGDSALYLCASSLAGRYNEQFFGPGTRLTVL.

This sequence joins TRBV12-5 and TRBJ2-1; D not resolved. Germline V gives CDR1 LGHNT, CDR2 FRNRAP. Trimming shortened V by 6 bases and J by 4 bases, and 4 bases separated the two germline ends. This CDR3 contains 11 residues. The CDR3 DNA reads as TGTGCTAGTGGCCTGTACAATGAGCAGTTCTTC. Amino acids: CASGLYNEQFF.

The chain is built from TRBV9 and TRBJ2-5, with 8 nucleotides matching TRBD1. CDR3 length: 13 residues. Germline values: CDR1 SGDLS, CDR2 YYNGEE. V lost 4 bases, J lost 7 bases, and 6 bases stayed unmatched. The DNA for the CDR3 is TGTGCCAGCAGCTTTACAGGGGGAGGGACCCAGTACTTC. Its protein product is CASSFTGGGTQYF.

Notes on this clone: The same CDR3 also results from other DNA sequences found in this sample. The CDR3 region is CASSLDRDYGYTF. CDR3 sequence (DNA): TGTGCCAGCAGCTTGGACAGGGACTATGGCTACACCTTC. This rearrangement joins TRBV5-4 to TRBJ1-2; weak D call: TRBD1 (6 bases). CDR3 length: 13 residues. Trimming cost V 0 bases and J 3 bases, with 6 bases left between them. Germline CDR1 and CDR2: SGHNT and YYREEE (reference sequence).